This is a list of T cell receptor beta chains from one sample in a study of CD8 T cells in ankylosing spondylitis. TCRdb re-called the 5' RACE reads with MiXCR, one entry per CDR3 protein. The sample consists of roughly 170,000 distinct CDR3 sequences, 9.8% of them appearing once. Input material: blood, either unsorted or a sorted T cell fraction (not recorded which). All receptors come from a female donor with ankylosing spondylitis or in good health (not recorded which). Both conserved end residues are part of each CDR3. Each record gives: J gene, clone size, V gene, D gene, CDR3 protein, CDR3 DNA. A D gene is named only where the DNA matches it firmly. Expanded clones are given a class, and other clones once, few, many or no size at all.

>TRBJ2-3|many|TRBV7-9|NA
CASREDTQYF
TGTGCCAGCAGGGAGGATACGCAGTATTTT
>TRBJ2-7|few|TRBV2|TRBD2
CASTPGFLAGEENF
TGTGCCAGCACGCCGGGGTTTTTAGCGGGAGAAGAGAACTTC
>TRBJ2-2|NA|TRBV6-5|TRBD1
CASSYSGTGITGELFF
TGTGCCAGCAGTTACTCCGGGACAGGGATAACCGGGGAGCTGTTTTTT
>TRBJ1-5|NA|TRBV4-3|NA
CASSQSRVGQPQHF
TGCGCCAGCAGCCAATCCAGGGTGGGCCAGCCCCAGCATTTT
>TRBJ1-1|few|TRBV12-3/TRBV12-4|NA
CASSLARGHDTEAFF
TGTGCCAGCAGTTTAGCGCGGGGGCATGACACTGAAGCTTTCTTT
>TRBJ2-2|few|TRBV27|NA
CASSPRAGNTGELFF
TGTGCCAGCAGCCCCAGGGCCGGGAACACCGGGGAGCTGTTTTTT
>TRBJ2-7|few|TRBV15|NA
CATSRDGGPGTTLSFTYEQYF
TGTGCCACCAGCAGAGATGGAGGCCCCGGGACAACTCTCTCCTTTACTTACGAGCAGTACTTC
>TRBJ2-1|few|TRBV20-1|NA
CSAREGNYNEQFF
TGCAGTGCGAGAGAAGGAAACTACAATGAGCAGTTCTTC
>TRBJ2-5|few|TRBV3-1|NA
CASSGAWGTQYF
TGTGCCAGCAGCGGGGCCTGGGGGACCCAGTACTTC
>TRBJ2-1|few|TRBV3-1|NA
CASSPKVIDYNEQFF
TGTGCCAGCAGCCCAAAGGTTATAGACTACAATGAGCAGTTCTTC
>TRBJ2-1|NA|TRBV4-3|TRBD2
CASSQGPSGSSYNEQFF
TGCGCCAGCAGCCAAGGCCCTAGCGGGAGCTCCTACAATGAGCAGTTCTTC
>TRBJ2-1|few|TRBV29-1|NA
CSVEDVNENEQFF
TGCAGCGTTGAAGATGTTAACGAGAATGAGCAGTTCTTC
>TRBJ2-2|few|TRBV7-2|TRBD2
CASSPIELAQNTGELFF
TGTGCCAGCAGCCCTATCGAACTAGCGCAGAACACCGGGGAGCTGTTTTTT